What follows is one T cell receptor beta chain and its context. The same CDR3 arises from other DNA sequences in this sample as well. This sample is part of a study of PD-L1 blockade in urothelial cancer. The protocol was immunoSEQ multiplex PCR, while the TCRdb copy is restricted to in-frame clones and leaves out a portion. The data contain roughly 90,000 clones, approximately 91% of them seen just once; the ten biggest clones take up approximately 9%. The receptor was isolated from a man between 60 and 75 years old with urothelial cancer. Sequenced material: PBMCs, taken around atezolizumab (anti-PD-L1) treatment.

CDR3 in amino acids: CASSDQGQGYEQYF. In DNA form, the CDR3 reads TGTGCCAGCAGCGATCAAGGACAGGGTTACGAGCAGTACTTC. The genes are TRBV2 and TRBJ2-7, with 8 positions matching TRBD1. With V trimmed by 6 bases and J by 4 bases, 8 bases remained unmatched. CDR1 SNHLY and CDR2 FYNNEI come from the germline V gene. The CDR3 is 14 residues long.